The rows below give T cell receptor beta chains drawn from one sample of a study of shared clonotypes between healthy human individuals. Sequencing was performed with immunoSEQ multiplex PCR; in TCRdb, only in-frame clones are kept and a portion is missing. The data show roughly 2.2 million clones, approximately 93% seen once. Sequencing input: naive CD4+ T cells from PBMCs. The receptors stem from a man between 18 and 35 years old in good health. Some clones in this sample may be carry-over from other donors' samples. CDR3s include the opening cysteine and the closing phenylalanine or tryptophan. D genes are given only for firm matches. Only some rows state a clone size, as once, few, many or a class for expanded clones.

>NA|TRBJ1-2|TRBV5-1|TRBD1
CASSRNRGANYGYTF
TGCGCCAGCAGCAGAAACAGGGGAGCTAACTATGGCTACACCTTC
>NA|TRBJ1-2|TRBV29-1|TRBD1
CSALRTGDYGYTF
TGCAGCGCGCTACGGACAGGGGACTATGGCTACACCTTC
>NA|TRBJ2-3|TRBV7-8|TRBD2
CASSLGLAGGRGDTQYF
TGTGCCAGCAGCCTAGGACTAGCGGGAGGTCGCGGAGATACGCAGTATTTT
>NA|TRBJ1-1|TRBV5-1|NA
CASREGGMNTEAFF
TGCGCCAGCCGCGAGGGGGGGATGAACACTGAAGCTTTCTTT
>NA|TRBJ1-2|TRBV13|NA
CASSLRGAGGYTF
TGTGCCAGCAGCTTACGAGGAGCCGGAGGCTACACCTTC
>NA|TRBJ2-7|TRBV11-2|TRBD2
CASSLALAGSSYEQYF
TGTGCCAGCAGCCTCGCCCTAGCGGGAAGCTCCTACGAGCAGTACTTC
>NA|TRBJ2-6|TRBV14|NA
CASSPGQGHSGANVLTF
TGTGCCAGCAGCCCCGGTCAGGGGCACTCTGGGGCCAACGTCCTGACTTTC
>NA|TRBJ2-7|TRBV9|NA
CASSPRDSPYEQYF
TGTGCCAGCAGCCCCCGGGACTCACCCTACGAGCAGTACTTC
>once|TRBJ2-7|TRBV2|TRBD2
CASSERRGNYEQYF
TGTGCCAGCAGTGAACGGCGGGGGAATTACGAGCAGTACTTC
>NA|TRBJ2-1|TRBV28|TRBD1
CASSPAQGGSYNEQFF
TGTGCCAGCAGCCCCGCACAGGGGGGCTCCTACAATGAGCAGTTCTTC
>NA|TRBJ2-7|TRBV7-9|TRBD1
CASSLGQGVSYEQYF
TGTGCCAGCAGCTTAGGGCAGGGGGTCTCCTACGAGCAGTACTTC
>NA|TRBJ2-1|TRBV29-1|TRBD1
CSVSGTGGSYNEQFF
TGCAGCGTTTCCGGGACAGGGGGTTCCTACAATGAGCAGTTCTTC